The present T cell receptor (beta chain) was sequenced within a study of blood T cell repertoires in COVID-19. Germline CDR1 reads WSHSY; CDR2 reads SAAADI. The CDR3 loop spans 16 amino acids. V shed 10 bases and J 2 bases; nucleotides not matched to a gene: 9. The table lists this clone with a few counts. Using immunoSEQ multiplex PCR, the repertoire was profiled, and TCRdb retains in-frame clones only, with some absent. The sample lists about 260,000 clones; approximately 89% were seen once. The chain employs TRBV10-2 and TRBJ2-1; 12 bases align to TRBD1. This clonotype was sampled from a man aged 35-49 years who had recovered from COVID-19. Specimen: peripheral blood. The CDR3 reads CATWSGTGGTYNEQFF. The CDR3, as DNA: TGCGCCACCTGGTCAGGGACAGGGGGCACCTACAATGAGCAGTTCTTC.